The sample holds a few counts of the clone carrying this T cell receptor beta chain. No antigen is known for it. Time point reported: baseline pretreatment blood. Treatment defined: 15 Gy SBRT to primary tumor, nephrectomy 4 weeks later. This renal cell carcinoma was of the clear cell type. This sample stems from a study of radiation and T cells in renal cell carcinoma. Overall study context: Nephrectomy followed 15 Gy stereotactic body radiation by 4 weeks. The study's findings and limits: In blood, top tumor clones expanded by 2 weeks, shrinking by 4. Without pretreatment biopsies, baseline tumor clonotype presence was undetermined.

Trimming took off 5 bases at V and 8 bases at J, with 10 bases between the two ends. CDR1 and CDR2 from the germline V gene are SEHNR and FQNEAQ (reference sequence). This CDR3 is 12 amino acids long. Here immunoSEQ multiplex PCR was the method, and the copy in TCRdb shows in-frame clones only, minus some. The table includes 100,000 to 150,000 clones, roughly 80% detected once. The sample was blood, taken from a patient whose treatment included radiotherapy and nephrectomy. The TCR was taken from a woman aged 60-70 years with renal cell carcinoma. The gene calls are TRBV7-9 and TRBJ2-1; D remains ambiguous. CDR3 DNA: TGTGCCAGCAGCCGGGTTGGCGATGAGCAGTTCTTC. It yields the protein CASSRVGDEQFF.